The 21 T cell receptor beta chains presented below share a single source sample, sequenced in a study of beta chain features in type 1 diabetes (dated by TCRdb to the late 2010s). What the study reported, not specific to this receptor: A moderate but significant shortening of TCRB CDR3 length was observed in type 1 diabetes patients in all four CD4+ subsets.

The library was made by the immunoSEQ multiplex PCR assay. The entire isolated RNA was reverse transcribed using the High Capacity cDNA Reverse Transcription Kit, and thus expressed TCRB transcripts were sequenced. Imported from immuneACCESS, the table was reduced by TCRdb to in-frame sequences with V and J called. These copies leave out some clones; in studies compared against another copy, an unresolved V gene accounts for under half, and the cause of the remainder is not known. The sample table shows about 740,000 clones, and under 15% are seen once. The ten largest clones represent less than 0.025% of the sample. For these receptors, no antigen is known. The material sequenced was naive CD4+ T cells from blood. Reading the label with the study, this specimen's cell subset or site is: true naive CD4+ T cells. The source of these receptors is a man aged 18 to 30 with type 1 diabetes.

This clone was picked up a small number of times. This specimen includes other DNA sequences encoding the same CDR3. The chain employs TRBV29-1 and TRBJ1-1, with D uncertain. Between the trimmed V and J ends, which lost 4 bases and 0 bases, there was a span of 3 bases. Per the germline V gene, CDR1 is SQVTM and CDR2 is ANQGSEA. The CDR3 loop spans 11 amino acids. DNA for the CDR3: TGCAGCGTTGTTGTGAACACTGAAGCTTTCTTT. Translation gives CSVVVNTEAFF.

This clone was detected a few times. The chain carries TRBV6-5 and TRBJ2-7; no clear D gene. This CDR3 has 15 residues. With 1 base removed from V and 6 bases from J, the gap between germline ends came to 16 bases. The germline gives CDR1 MNHEY, CDR2 SVGAGI. The CDR3 DNA is TGTGCCAGCAGTTACTTCGCCGTAGAACCGGGCGAGCAGTACTTC. Its translation: CASSYFAVEPGEQYF.

The chain combines TRBV30 with TRBJ2-5; 8 nucleotides match TRBD1. The assigned J gene may be wrong: the sequence end matches TRBJ2-7 better. CDR1 GTSNPN and CDR2 SVGIG come from the germline V gene (reference sequence). The CDR3 is 16 amino acids. The CDR3, as DNA: TGTGCCTGGAGGGACCCCGGGACAGGAGTGACCTACGAGCAGTACTTC. Protein: CAWRDPGTGVTYEQYF.

The chain carries TRBV29-1 and TRBJ2-7, with 7 bases aligning to TRBD2. The V segment lost 4 bases and the J segment 2 bases; nucleotides outside the gene matches: 11. This CDR3 has 15 amino acids. CDR1 and CDR2 from the germline V gene are SQVTM and ANQGSEA. The CDR3 nucleotides are TGCAGCGTTGTGTGGGGGGGGACCGACGCCTACGAGCAGTACTTC. This codes for CSVVWGGTDAYEQYF.

This clone turned up a few times. The J gene is TRBJ1-4, the V gene TRBV6-5; D remains unclear. V was clipped by 5 bases and J by 7 bases, with 11 bases between them. The CDR3 covers 13 residues. In germline, CDR1 is MNHEY, CDR2 SVGAGI. This CDR3 is CASSRTLGEKLFF. DNA of the CDR3: TGTGCCAGCAGTAGGACGCTCGGTGAAAAACTGTTTTTT.

Details on this clone: Distinct nucleotide sequences in the sample also encode this CDR3. The chain carries TRBV4-1 and TRBJ1-2, with D perhaps TRBD1 (5 bases). The CDR3 spans 14 residues. Trimming shortened V by 1 base and J by 2 bases, and 8 bases separated the two germline ends. The germline V gene encodes CDR1 MGHRA and CDR2 YSYEKL. CDR3 residues: CASSQVDRNYGYTF. The CDR3 DNA reads as TGCGCCAGCAGCCAAGTCGACAGAAACTATGGCTACACCTTC.

This sequence joins TRBV16 and TRBJ1-6, with D unclear. This CDR3 spans 14 amino acids. Trimming pared 0 bases from V and 9 bases from J, leaving 9 bases between. Per the germline V gene, CDR1 is KGHSY and CDR2 is FQNENV. CDR3 nucleotide sequence: TGTGCCAGCAGCCAATCCCAGGAATCTTCACCCCTCCACTTT. Translating it yields CASSQSQESSPLHF.

The chain recombines TRBV18 with TRBJ2-7; no firm D call. The CDR3 is made up of 15 amino acids. Trimming cost V 0 bases and J 7 bases, with 16 bases left between them. Germline values: CDR1 KGHSH, CDR2 LQKENI. The CDR3 loop is CASSPPLATLVEQYF. CDR3 in DNA: TGTGCCAGCTCACCACCGCTTGCCACCCTGGTAGAGCAGTACTTC.

The rearrangement joins TRBV6-5 to TRBJ1-2; D is ambiguous. Germline CDR1 and CDR2: MNHEY and SVGAGI. The CDR3 extends over 12 amino acids. Between the trimmed V and J ends, which lost 8 bases and 7 bases, there was a span of 14 bases. The CDR3 region is CASLTPAGGYTF. DNA for the CDR3: TGTGCCAGCCTCACTCCGGCGGGTGGCTACACCTTC.

The chain combines TRBV14 with TRBJ1-2; D possibly corresponds to TRBD1 (5 bases). With 4 bases removed from V and 8 bases from J, the gap between germline ends came to 17 bases. Germline V gene sequence: CDR1 SGHDN, CDR2 FVKESK. The CDR3 covers 14 residues. CDR3 bases: TGTGCCAGCAGCCTCCGAGGGGCAGGAGGAGGCTACACCTTC. Amino acids: CASSLRGAGGGYTF.

The rearrangement links TRBV30 to TRBJ1-6; a weak D match, TRBD1 (5 bases). From germline, CDR1 is GTSNPN and CDR2 SVGIG (reference sequence). The CDR3 sequence is 13 residues long. In nucleotides, the CDR3 is TGTGCTTACCTCGGGGGAGTGGGTTCACCCCTCCACTTT. This codes for CAYLGGVGSPLHF.

The chain employs TRBV29-1 and TRBJ2-7; a weak D match, TRBD2 (6 bases). V lost 6 bases, J lost 9 bases, and 18 bases lay in between. This CDR3 is 12 amino acids long. Germline CDR1 reads SQVTM; CDR2 reads ANQGSEA. CDR3 region: CSVEAAGGGQYF. The CDR3 nucleotides are TGCAGCGTCGAGGCGGCTGGGGGAGGGCAGTACTTC.

There are a few counts of this clone. The genes are TRBV4-1 and TRBJ1-6; weak D call: TRBD1 (6 bases). The CDR3 sequence is 18 residues long. Trimming pared 3 bases from V and 3 bases from J, leaving 18 bases between. From germline, CDR1 is MGHRA and CDR2 YSYEKL. The CDR3 spells CASSQALQGTLYNSPLHF. The CDR3 DNA reads as TGCGCCAGCAGCCAGGCCCTACAGGGAACCCTCTATAATTCACCCCTCCACTTT.

V gene TRBV2 combines with J gene TRBJ1-1, with a weak D call TRBD1 (5 bases). Germline V lookup: CDR1 SNHLY, CDR2 FYNNEI. V dropped 6 bases and J dropped 1 base, with 9 bases sitting between them. This CDR3 spans 13 amino acids. The CDR3 DNA sequence: TGTGCCAGCAGGGACAAGTGGAACACTGAAGCTTTCTTT. It yields the protein CASRDKWNTEAFF.

The chain employs TRBV28 and TRBJ1-2; D unresolved. Trimming left V 5 bases short and J 2 bases short, with 9 bases between. Germline loops: CDR1 MDHEN, CDR2 SYDVKM. This CDR3 spans 13 amino acids. CDR3 in DNA: TGTGCCAGCAGTCCGACATTAAACTATGGCTACACCTTC. Translated: CASSPTLNYGYTF.

This clone came up a few times. The chain is built from TRBV2 and TRBJ2-1, with 9 bases matching TRBD1. Trimming removed 4 bases from V and 5 bases from J; junction bases left unmatched: 6. The CDR3 loop spans 15 amino acids. In germline, CDR1 is SNHLY, CDR2 FYNNEI. CDR3 sequence (DNA): TGTGCCAGCAGTGTTGGAGGGACAGGGAACAATGAGCAGTTCTTC. Residues: CASSVGGTGNNEQFF.

This clone was found a few times. The J gene is TRBJ2-7, the V gene TRBV2, with D unclear. Germline lookup yields CDR1 SNHLY and CDR2 FYNNEI. This CDR3 region has 11 residues. With 6 bases removed from V and 6 bases from J, the gap between germline ends came to 9 bases. CDR3 in DNA: TGTGCCAGCAGGTCCGGTGGCGAGCAGTACTTC. Amino acids: CASRSGGEQYF.

V is TRBV4-1 and J is TRBJ2-5, with a weak D call TRBD1 (5 bases). Germline CDR1 MGHRA, CDR2 YSYEKL. CDR3 length: 15 amino acids. Trimming removed 4 bases at V and 2 bases at J, with 14 bases between. The chain's CDR3 is CASSRAGATQETQYF. The CDR3 DNA sequence: TGCGCCAGCAGCCGGGCTGGGGCTACTCAAGAGACCCAGTACTTC.

This chain links TRBV6-1 with TRBJ2-3, with a tentative D call TRBD1 (5 bases). Germline loops: CDR1 MNHNS, CDR2 SASEGT. CDR3 length equals 17 residues. V was shortened by 0 bases and J by 1 base, with 14 bases between the two germline ends. The CDR3 loop reads CASSEALMGRGTDTQYF. In nucleotides, the CDR3 is TGTGCCAGCAGTGAAGCGCTTATGGGCAGGGGCACAGATACGCAGTATTTT.

This clone was picked up a small number of times. This rearrangement joins TRBV7-2 to TRBJ2-1, with 7 bases identical to TRBD2. The CDR3 loop spans 15 amino acids. Germline V lookup: CDR1 SGHTA, CDR2 FQGNSA. J gave up 2 bases and V 1 base, and 2 bases lay outside the gene matches. CDR3 loop: CASSLEGGTYNEQFF. DNA for the CDR3: TGTGCCAGCAGCTTAGAGGGAGGGACCTACAATGAGCAGTTCTTC.

The chain carries TRBV19 and TRBJ2-5, with TRBD2 as a possible D gene (6 bases). V shed 1 base and J shed 5 bases, with 14 bases lying between them. The length of the CDR3 is 15 residues. The germline gives CDR1 LNHDA, CDR2 SQIVND (reference sequence). The CDR3 nucleotides are TGTGCCAGTAGTATAGCTTGGGGCGGAGGGGAGACCCAGTACTTC. It specifies CASSIAWGGGETQYF.